This is a list of T cell receptor beta chains from one sample in a study of tumor-infiltrating lymphocytes in primary liver carcinoma. TCRdb passed the multiplex PCR reads through MiXCR, listing each CDR3 protein once. The sample contains 75,000 to 90,000 distinct CDR3 sequences, about three quarters of which appear only once. Sample: liver tumor tissue from sampling region 1. The receptors derive from a man aged 35-49 years with primary liver carcinoma and hepatitis B virus infection. Both conserved end residues are trimmed from each CDR3.

V: TRBV13
CDR3: ASSRDRSYEQY

V: TRBV11-1
CDR3: ASSLRSLYEQY

V: TRBV12-3/TRBV12-4
CDR3: ASSLNRNTGELF

V: TRBV6-5
CDR3: ASSYSQYADTQY

V: TRBV11-2
CDR3: ATSLGSSGPGETQY

V: TRBV28
CDR3: ASSSPPQYSNQPQH

V: TRBV6-2/TRBV6-3
CDR3: VSSYRGGTGELL

V: TRBV6-2/TRBV6-3
CDR3: ASSYISRAGEQF

V: TRBV5-4
CDR3: ANSLGISREQY

V: TRBV6-5
CDR3: ASSYSQGITEAF

V: TRBV11-2
CDR3: ASSLSAGLVGGRYEQY

V: TRBV10-2
CDR3: ASSRGRSFQY

V: TRBV10-3
CDR3: ALRVGQADSGANVLT

V: TRBV14
CDR3: ASSQTSGSPYEQY

V: TRBV30
CDR3: AWSVHWQVQEIQY

V: TRBV20-1
CDR3: SGLQNEKLF

V: TRBV29-1
CDR3: SIEDAAGAPGELV

V: TRBV7-9
CDR3: ASSLGLGFRSGNTIY